This TCR beta chain was sequenced in a study of cytomegalovirus exposure and HLA in healthy donors. Study-wide background: An early release of data contained about 85 million unique TCRs, which came from HLA-typed donors.

Study outcomes and limitations: Owing to their indistinguishability, certain V segments, notably TRBV6-2 and TRBV6-3, were excluded. Roughly uniform depth of sequencing across donors was assumed in presence/absence analyses.

This clone was picked up one time. Antigen: not known. Researchers ran the PCR with 60 Vbeta and 13 Jbeta primers. Sequencing used immunoSEQ multiplex PCR; TCRdb keeps in-frame clones, though not all of them. The table includes around 39,000 clones, 60% to 85% detected once. Germline V gene data show CDR1 as SNHLY and CDR2 as FYNNEI. The CDR3 is 14 amino acids. The ends were cut back, 4 bases at V and 10 bases at J, with 17 bases in the middle. The sequencing sample was made of PBMCs. This sequence joins TRBV2 and TRBJ1-5; D uncertain. The receptor comes from a man aged 30-40 years in good health and CMV-seronegative. The CDR3: CASSVRRPLSPQHF. The CDR3 region has the DNA TGTGCCAGCAGTGTGAGGCGGCCTCTATCACCCCAGCATTTT. Variable domain in full (rest from reference TRBV2 and TRBJ1-5): EPEVTQTPSHQVTQMGQEVILRCVPISNHLYFYWYRQILGQKVEFLVSFYNNEISEKSEIFDDQFSVERPDGSNFTLKIRSTKLEDSAMYFCASSVRRPLSPQHFGDGTRLSIL.